This T cell receptor (beta chain) is drawn from a study of Graves' ophthalmopathy and Graves' hyperthyroidism (dated by TCRdb to 2016 to 2018). Background for the entire study: Peripheral blood was collected at initial diagnosis, before any treatment. To explore V-J signatures that separate ophthalmopathy from hyperthyroidism, a discovery set of about a hundred patients was enrolled, consisting of about 41 with ophthalmopathy and approximately 60 with stable hyperthyroidism. For independent validation, a separate cohort was made up of 18 to 20 hyperthyroidism patients plus 17 patients who later progressed from hyperthyroidism to ophthalmopathy. T-cell repertoires of thyroid tissue and blood were compared in six or seven hyperthyroidism patients. In total, around 140 blood samples were TCR-sequenced: fewer than 50 ophthalmopathy, some 75 hyperthyroidism and around 17 hyperthyroidism-to-ophthalmopathy patients. Following sample collection, hyperthyroidism patients were given methimazole at a starting dose of 30 mg daily, and ophthalmopathy patients were given high-dose intravenous methylprednisolone. TCR beta repertoire signatures were used to distinguish Graves' ophthalmopathy from Graves' hyperthyroidism and to predict progression to ophthalmopathy. Here is what the overall study found, with its caveats: Among expanded thyroid clonotypes with frequency above 0.001, most also showed up in blood, which suggests that blood repertoires may reflect the thyroid immune response. No statistical method was used to set the sample size in advance, and the investigators knew which group each participant was assigned to. The 13-signature model separated ophthalmopathy from stable hyperthyroidism with 85% to 90% sensitivity and 81.08% specificity in cross-validation, and 80%/75% in the test set. In validation, the model predicted ophthalmopathy progression with about 71% sensitivity and less than 80% specificity; roughly eleven predicted patients were CT-confirmed with GO in a median of approximately six months.

TCR beta CDR3 regions were amplified from RNA transcripts for repertoire sequencing. A first-round RT-PCR used HTBI primers with the Qiagen OneStep RT-PCR kit, followed by a second-round multiplex PCR, size selection and purification. Libraries were sequenced on an Illumina HiSeq2000 using paired-end 100 bp reads. On the study's bioinformatics: SOAPnuke was used to process the reads, removing any read that contained adapters or uncalled bases, had a mean Phred below 15, or lacked an exact match to the constant primer or identifier. High-quality paired reads were merged with COPE v1.2.5. Unique nucleotide sequences were defined as clonotypes and aligned to IMGT TRB V, D and J references using MiTCR v1.1. The analysis was limited to V-J combinations with a frequency above 0.0001, which together covered 99% to 99.2% of the repertoires. For each V-J combination, a TCR clonal expansion and chaos score was defined as the ratio of F50 clonal expansion to chaos observed in the TCRdist matrix. Welch's t-statistics and random forest were used to reduce the features to 10 to 15 V-J combinations, which were then used as input to a naive Bayes classifier. Thyroid-blood repertoire similarity was quantified with the Morisita-Horn index. In-frame beta chains were kept once TCRdb had trimmed the public reads at Q25 with fastp and called clones with MiXCR. Each CDR3 protein appears once, grouped with its most common genes and DNA. It is TCRdb's table, rather than the study itself, that gives the V and J calls and clone size. The sample contains under 350,000 distinct CDR3 sequences, about 17% of them found a single time. The ten largest clones capture roughly an eighth of the sample.

This clonotype was seen once. It lacks a known antigen. Base-call qualities are not available, and no considerably larger clone is one nucleotide away. One read gives only weak evidence. The ophthalmopathy patients had moderately to severely active disease, with a Clinical Activity Score of 3 or higher, a NOSPECS grade of 4 or higher, and a disease duration of less than 3 months. Patients with other autoimmune diseases, uncontrolled infections, pregnancy or lactation were excluded from the study. Clinical symptoms, serum thyroxine, TRAb, thyroid ultrasound and orbital computed tomography were used for diagnosis. Ficoll-Paque density gradient centrifugation was used to isolate PBMCs from 8.5 to 10 ml of fresh peripheral blood. Total RNA was extracted with Trizol reagent and quality-checked on an Agilent 2100 Bioanalyzer. Specimen: peripheral blood. The TCR sequence derives from an adult man with Graves' ophthalmopathy.

The DNA reads TGTGCCAGCAGTTTATTCAGGTGGGGCGGGGGCACTGAAGCTTTCTTT. The resulting protein is CASSLFRWGGGTEAFF. Recombination linked TRBV28 to TRBJ1-1, with TRBD1 perhaps the D gene, on 5 matching bases. From the cysteine up to the phenylalanine, the CDR3 has a length of 16 residues. Only the CDR3 DNA stays, 48 bases, in frame from base 1. Trimming costs V 1 base and J 4 bases, and their ends lie 16 bases apart. From a lookup of the germline V gene, CDR1 and CDR2 are MDHEN and SYDVKM. Full variable domain (CDR3 extended with the reference TRBV28 and TRBJ1-1 proteins): DVKVTQSSRYLVKRTGEKVFLECVQDMDHENMFWYRQDPGLGLRLIYFSYDVKMKEKGDIPEGYSVSREKKERFSLILESASTNQTSMYLCASSLFRWGGGTEAFFGQGTRLTVV.